The rows below give T cell receptor beta chains drawn from one sample of a study of blood T cell repertoires in COVID-19. Sequenced by immunoSEQ multiplex PCR; TCRdb stores in-frame clones only, minus some. Among under 150,000 clones listed, roughly 84% were seen once. Sample: peripheral blood. These receptor sequences come from a man in his fifties or sixties with acute or convalescent COVID-19. Both conserved end residues are part of each CDR3. D genes are given only for firm matches. Clone sizes are given selectively: once, few, many, or a class where the clone is expanded.

- - TRBJ2-7 TRBV11-1 TGTGCCAGCAGCTTAACCGAGTACGAGCAGTACTTC CASSLTEYEQYF
- TRBD1 TRBJ2-7 TRBV27 TGTGCCACCGGAAAGGGACAGGGGGCGGGGGAGCAGTACTTC CATGKGQGAGEQYF
- - TRBJ2-7 TRBV21-1 TGTGCCAGCAGCAAAAAAACCCCTAAAAGACATTCGCGCTACGAGCAGTACTTC CASSKKTPKRHSRYEQYF
- TRBD1 TRBJ1-2 TRBV19 TGTGCCAGTAGTGACAACCGGGACAGGGGATCCCTGAACTATGGCTACACCTTC CASSDNRDRGSLNYGYTF
- - TRBJ1-3 TRBV11-2 TGTGCCAGCAGCTTTCTCGCTGGAAACACCATATATTTT CASSFLAGNTIYF
once TRBD1 TRBJ2-7 TRBV19 TGTGCCAGTAGAAGCCGGGACAGGGACTACGAGCAGTACTTC CASRSRDRDYEQYF
- TRBD1 TRBJ1-5 TRBV28 TGTGCCAGCAGTTTCGGGACAGGGAATCAGCCCCAGCATTTT CASSFGTGNQPQHF
- TRBD1 TRBJ1-1 TRBV18 TGTGCCAGCTCACGGGACAGTGAGACTGAAGCTTTCTTT CASSRDSETEAFF
- - TRBJ2-7 TRBV5-5 TGTGCCAGCAGCTTGTATTCAGGTACCTACTACGAGCAGTACTTC CASSLYSGTYYEQYF
once - TRBJ1-5 TRBV5-1 TGCGCCAGCAGCCCGGACAGTTTTAGCAATCAGCCCCAGCATTTT CASSPDSFSNQPQHF
- - TRBJ1-1 TRBV6-5 TGTGCCAGCTCCTCCTACAACACTGAAGCTTTCTTT CASSSYNTEAFF
- - TRBJ1-1 TRBV5-1 TGCGCCAGCAGCTCTCAAGGGGGCACTGAAGCTTTCTTT CASSSQGGTEAFF
- TRBD2 TRBJ2-7 TRBV11-3 TGTGCCAGCAGCTTAGCTAGCGGGAGCTCCTACGAGCAGTACTTC CASSLASGSSYEQYF
- TRBD2 TRBJ2-1 TRBV11-3 TGTGCCAGCAGCTTCTCAGGCGCCACTAGCGTCCCATTCTTC CASSFSGATSVPFF
- - TRBJ2-7 TRBV13 TGTGCCAGCAGCTTTGCACCACAAACCTACGAGCAGTACTTC CASSFAPQTYEQYF
- TRBD1 TRBJ2-2 TRBV5-1 TGCGCCAGCAGCAAGGACAGGGGGATCGGGGAGCTGTTTTTT CASSKDRGIGELFF
- - TRBJ2-1 TRBV7-8 TGTGCCAGCAGCTTAGGGCCGTGGAATGAGCAGTTCTTC CASSLGPWNEQFF
- TRBD2 TRBJ2-1 TRBV6-5 TGTGCCAGCAGTCCGCGGACTAGTAGCTACAATGAGCAGTTCTTC CASSPRTSSYNEQFF
- - TRBJ2-7 TRBV12-3/TRBV12-4 TGTGCCAGCTCCGGAGGAGTGGGAAACGAGCAGTACTTC CASSGGVGNEQYF
- - TRBJ2-1 TRBV11-2 TGTGCCAGCAGCCAAACGGGACTTCACAATGAGCAGTTCTTC CASSQTGLHNEQFF
- TRBD2 TRBJ2-4 TRBV20-1 TGCAGTGCTAGTCCAGCGGGGGCCAAAAACATTCAGTACTTC CSASPAGAKNIQYF
- - TRBJ1-6 TRBV7-6 TGTGCCAGCAGTCGCAGGGAAGAGAATTCACCCCTCCACTTT CASSRREENSPLHF
- - TRBJ2-3 TRBV6-1 TGTGCCAGCAGTGATGGAGCGGCGGGCACAGATACGCAGTATTTT CASSDGAAGTDTQYF
- - TRBJ1-4 TRBV2 TGTGCCAGCAGTGAAGCGGGAGCAACTAATGAAAAACTGTTTTTT CASSEAGATNEKLFF
- TRBD1 TRBJ1-6 TRBV5-4 TGTGCCAGCAGCCCACAGGGGGGAAATTCACCCCTCCACTTT CASSPQGGNSPLHF
- - TRBJ1-3 TRBV18 TGTGCCAGCTCAGAGTCTCAGGGGACCATATATTTT CASSESQGTIYF
once - TRBJ2-7 TRBV19 TGTGCCAGTAGCCCTATAGCTGGCACTTCCTACGAGCAGTACTTC CASSPIAGTSYEQYF
- - TRBJ2-7 TRBV20-1 TGCAGTGCTAGAGATCTTACTGAGCAGTACTTC CSARDLTEQYF
- TRBD1 TRBJ2-2 TRBV4-2 TGTGCCAGCAGCCAACCGGGACAGGCTAACACCGGGGAGCTGTTTTTT CASSQPGQANTGELFF
- - TRBJ1-1 TRBV5-1 TGCGCCAGCAGCTTGCAGGGAGGGACTGAAGCTTTCTTT CASSLQGGTEAFF
- TRBD2 TRBJ2-2 TRBV11-2 TGTGCCAGCAGCTTAGATCCGATAGCGGGAGGAGGTACCGGGGAGCTGTTTTTT CASSLDPIAGGGTGELFF
- - TRBJ2-2 TRBV5-1 TGCGCCAGCAGCTTGTCGGGTGATTTCGGCACCGGGGAGCTGTTTTTT CASSLSGDFGTGELFF
- TRBD1 TRBJ1-5 TRBV24-1 TGTGCCACCAGTGGCCAGGACAGGGGGGACAATCAGCCCCAGCATTTT CATSGQDRGDNQPQHF
- TRBD1 TRBJ1-5 TRBV2 TGTGCCAGCAGTATACAGGGGGCCGATCAGCCCCAGCATTTT CASSIQGADQPQHF
- - TRBJ1-2 TRBV20-1 TGCAGTGCTAGTCCGGGGGGGCCTTATGGCTACACCTTC CSASPGGPYGYTF
- TRBD1 TRBJ1-1 TRBV18 TGTGCCAGCTCATCGACAGGGATGGAGAACACTGAAGCTTTCTTT CASSSTGMENTEAFF
many TRBD1 TRBJ1-6 TRBV27 TGTGCCAGTCGCCGGGACAGGGATTCACCCCTCCACTTT CASRRDRDSPLHF
- - TRBJ2-2 TRBV10-2 TGCGCCAGCAGTGCCGGAGGGTGGAACGGGGAGCTGTTTTTT CASSAGGWNGELFF
- - TRBJ1-2 TRBV2 TGTGCCAGCAGTGAACCGAGGTCGCACTATGGCTACACCTTC CASSEPRSHYGYTF
- TRBD2 TRBJ2-7 TRBV9 TGTGCCAGCAGCGCCGGGACTACCTCCTACGAGCAGTACTTC CASSAGTTSYEQYF
- TRBD1 TRBJ1-3 TRBV4-1 TGCGCCAGCAGCCAAGCTCTGTTTGTGAGACAGGGGGCTGAAAACACCATATATTTT CASSQALFVRQGAENTIYF